The rows below give T cell receptor beta chains drawn from one sample of a study of blood T cell repertoires in COVID-19. Profiled with immunoSEQ multiplex PCR; TCRdb holds only in-frame clones, not every one. The sample includes some 62,000 clones, just over 85% seen only once; the top ten take approximately 5%. Sequencing used peripheral blood. All receptors come from a human donor in a cohort sampled during active COVID-19. The CDR3 runs from the conserved cysteine through the conserved F or W. The D gene is left open where the match is weak. The size of a clone is reported for some rows only, either as once, few or many, or as a class for expanded clones.

J gene: TRBJ1-2; V gene: TRBV14; D gene: -; clone size: -; CDR3 DNA: TGTGCCAGCAGCCACCAACAGGGATTTAACTATGGCTACACCTTC; CDR3 protein: CASSHQQGFNYGYTF
J gene: TRBJ2-5; V gene: TRBV11-3; D gene: TRBD2; clone size: -; CDR3 DNA: TGTGCCAGCAGTCGGACTAGCGGGGAAGGGACCCAGTACTTC; CDR3 protein: CASSRTSGEGTQYF
J gene: TRBJ2-4; V gene: TRBV18; D gene: TRBD1; clone size: -; CDR3 DNA: TGTGCCAGCTCACCAGCCGACGGGACAGGGGGCACCAAAAACATTCAGTACTTC; CDR3 protein: CASSPADGTGGTKNIQYF
J gene: TRBJ1-2; V gene: TRBV7-2; D gene: -; clone size: -; CDR3 DNA: TGTGCCAGCAGCACCCGGGCGGGGGCGTCTGGCTACACCTTC; CDR3 protein: CASSTRAGASGYTF
J gene: TRBJ1-4; V gene: TRBV29-1; D gene: TRBD1; clone size: -; CDR3 DNA: TGCAGCGTTGCTGGGACAGGGGATGAAAAACTGTTTTTT; CDR3 protein: CSVAGTGDEKLFF
J gene: TRBJ2-2; V gene: TRBV7-6; D gene: TRBD1; clone size: -; CDR3 DNA: TGTGCCAGCAGACGGGACAGGGGCGCAGGGGAGCTGTTTTTT; CDR3 protein: CASRRDRGAGELFF
J gene: TRBJ1-2; V gene: TRBV12-3/TRBV12-4; D gene: -; clone size: once; CDR3 DNA: TGTGCCAGCACGCTATCGGGCGGGTATGGCTACACCTTC; CDR3 protein: CASTLSGGYGYTF
J gene: TRBJ2-7; V gene: TRBV5-1; D gene: TRBD1; clone size: -; CDR3 DNA: TGCGCCAGCAGCATCGGACAGGGAGGTGGGCGTGTCTACGAGCAGTACTTC; CDR3 protein: CASSIGQGGGRVYEQYF
J gene: TRBJ1-6; V gene: TRBV6-7; D gene: -; clone size: -; CDR3 DNA: TGTGCCAGCATCAATACAGGGTTAACCTATAATTCACCCCTCCACTTT; CDR3 protein: CASINTGLTYNSPLHF
J gene: TRBJ2-7; V gene: TRBV5-1; D gene: -; clone size: -; CDR3 DNA: TGCGCCAGCAGCTTGGGAGCTCAGGGTATCTACGAGCAGTACTTC; CDR3 protein: CASSLGAQGIYEQYF
J gene: TRBJ2-2; V gene: TRBV27; D gene: -; clone size: -; CDR3 DNA: TGTGCCAGCAGTGGGCTCTGGGGGGTAACCGGGGAGCTGTTTTTT; CDR3 protein: CASSGLWGVTGELFF
J gene: TRBJ2-1; V gene: TRBV12-3/TRBV12-4; D gene: TRBD2; clone size: -; CDR3 DNA: TGTGCCAGCAGCCCCGGGACTAGCAATGAGCAGTTCTTC; CDR3 protein: CASSPGTSNEQFF
J gene: TRBJ1-1; V gene: TRBV9; D gene: -; clone size: -; CDR3 DNA: TGTGCCAGCAGCGTAATCCGAGAGAACACTGAAGCTTTCTTT; CDR3 protein: CASSVIRENTEAFF
J gene: TRBJ2-4; V gene: TRBV5-1; D gene: TRBD1; clone size: -; CDR3 DNA: TGCGCCAGCAGACCGACACAGGGGGCCAAAAACATTCAGTACTTC; CDR3 protein: CASRPTQGAKNIQYF
J gene: TRBJ1-1; V gene: TRBV6-5; D gene: TRBD1; clone size: -; CDR3 DNA: TGTGCCAGCAGTAACACAGGGGGCGCGAACACTGAAGCTTTCTTT; CDR3 protein: CASSNTGGANTEAFF
J gene: TRBJ2-7; V gene: TRBV7-2; D gene: -; clone size: once; CDR3 DNA: TGTGCCAGCAGCTTATCTTCCTGGTCCGGGTCGGTGGAGCAGTACTTC; CDR3 protein: CASSLSSWSGSVEQYF
J gene: TRBJ2-3; V gene: TRBV24-1; D gene: -; clone size: -; CDR3 DNA: TGTGCCACCAGCCCCGGGACAGATACGCAGTATTTT; CDR3 protein: CATSPGTDTQYF
J gene: TRBJ2-3; V gene: TRBV28; D gene: -; clone size: -; CDR3 DNA: TGTGCCAGCAGTACCAGGACAAGACCTAGCACAGATACGCAGTATTTT; CDR3 protein: CASSTRTRPSTDTQYF
J gene: TRBJ1-1; V gene: TRBV6-2/TRBV6-3; D gene: -; clone size: -; CDR3 DNA: TGTGCCAGCAGTTACCACGGAGGTGGCACTGAAGCTTTCTTT; CDR3 protein: CASSYHGGGTEAFF
J gene: TRBJ2-3; V gene: TRBV19; D gene: TRBD1; clone size: -; CDR3 DNA: TGTGCCAGTAGTATCCGGGACAGTCGCACAGATACGCAGTATTTT; CDR3 protein: CASSIRDSRTDTQYF
J gene: TRBJ2-5; V gene: TRBV30; D gene: -; clone size: once; CDR3 DNA: TGTGCCTGGAGTGGGACAGTGGGTCAAGAGACCCAGTACTTC; CDR3 protein: CAWSGTVGQETQYF
J gene: TRBJ1-1; V gene: TRBV29-1; D gene: -; clone size: -; CDR3 DNA: TGCAGCGTTCGGAGGGAGCGGGGCACTGAAGCTTTCTTT; CDR3 protein: CSVRRERGTEAFF
J gene: TRBJ2-6; V gene: TRBV5-1; D gene: -; clone size: -; CDR3 DNA: TGCGCCAGCAGCGGGGTAACAGGTACTGGGGCCAACGTCCTGACTTTC; CDR3 protein: CASSGVTGTGANVLTF
J gene: TRBJ1-5; V gene: TRBV30; D gene: -; clone size: -; CDR3 DNA: TGTGCCTGGACCCTAGGTAGCAATCAGCCCCAGCATTTT; CDR3 protein: CAWTLGSNQPQHF
J gene: TRBJ2-3; V gene: TRBV19; D gene: -; clone size: -; CDR3 DNA: TGTGCCAGTAGTGCGGCGGGGCGAAGCACAGATACGCAGTATTTT; CDR3 protein: CASSAAGRSTDTQYF
J gene: TRBJ2-1; V gene: TRBV7-9; D gene: -; clone size: -; CDR3 DNA: TGTGCCAGCAGCATGAGGTACCGGGACAACCCCAATGAGCAGTTCTTC; CDR3 protein: CASSMRYRDNPNEQFF
J gene: TRBJ1-1; V gene: TRBV5-1; D gene: -; clone size: -; CDR3 DNA: TGCGCCAGCAGCCCACGAGAGGCGGCAAACACTGAAGCTTTCTTT; CDR3 protein: CASSPREAANTEAFF
J gene: TRBJ2-1; V gene: TRBV5-5; D gene: -; clone size: -; CDR3 DNA: TGTGCCAGCACCCCCATCGGCGGGGAGCAGTTCTTC; CDR3 protein: CASTPIGGEQFF
J gene: TRBJ2-7; V gene: TRBV19; D gene: TRBD1; clone size: -; CDR3 DNA: TGTGCCAGTACCAGGACAGGGGGCCAGTTCTACGAGCAGTACTTC; CDR3 protein: CASTRTGGQFYEQYF
J gene: TRBJ2-1; V gene: TRBV7-9; D gene: TRBD2; clone size: -; CDR3 DNA: TGTGCCAGCAGCTTAATTCGGGGGGGTCGGGTCAATGAGCAGTTCTTC; CDR3 protein: CASSLIRGGRVNEQFF
J gene: TRBJ1-6; V gene: TRBV28; D gene: TRBD1; clone size: -; CDR3 DNA: TGTGCCAGCAGTCTTCCTAGACAGGGAGCCCCACCCCTCCACTTT; CDR3 protein: CASSLPRQGAPPLHF
J gene: TRBJ2-5; V gene: TRBV27; D gene: TRBD2; clone size: -; CDR3 DNA: TGTGCCAGCAGTATAAGCGGGAGGGCCTGGGAGACCCAGTACTTC; CDR3 protein: CASSISGRAWETQYF
J gene: TRBJ2-4; V gene: TRBV7-2; D gene: -; clone size: -; CDR3 DNA: TGTGCCAGCAGCTTAGGGACTGGTGTATCGATCAAAAACATTCAGTACTTC; CDR3 protein: CASSLGTGVSIKNIQYF
J gene: TRBJ1-6; V gene: TRBV2; D gene: TRBD1; clone size: few; CDR3 DNA: TGTGCCAGCAGTCTAAATGGTCCGCCAGGGGGACATTCACCCCTCCACTTT; CDR3 protein: CASSLNGPPGGHSPLHF
J gene: TRBJ1-2; V gene: TRBV6-5; D gene: TRBD1; clone size: -; CDR3 DNA: TGTGCCAGCATCCGGGACAGGGGGCATGATGGCTACACCTTC; CDR3 protein: CASIRDRGHDGYTF
J gene: TRBJ2-1; V gene: TRBV7-6; D gene: TRBD1; clone size: -; CDR3 DNA: TGTGCCAGCAGCTCGGGACAGGATGGGCAGTTCTTC; CDR3 protein: CASSSGQDGQFF
J gene: TRBJ1-2; V gene: TRBV2; D gene: TRBD1; clone size: -; CDR3 DNA: TGTGCCAGCAGTCCGTTCGGGACAGGGCGGAAAGGGTATGGCTACACCTTC; CDR3 protein: CASSPFGTGRKGYGYTF
J gene: TRBJ2-1; V gene: TRBV11-2; D gene: TRBD2; clone size: -; CDR3 DNA: TGTGCCAGCAGCTCCCGTCGGAGGGGCGGGAGCTACAATGAGCAGTTCTTC; CDR3 protein: CASSSRRRGGSYNEQFF
J gene: TRBJ2-7; V gene: TRBV7-6; D gene: TRBD1; clone size: -; CDR3 DNA: TGTGCCAGCAGCCCCGACAGGGACTACGAGCAGTACTTC; CDR3 protein: CASSPDRDYEQYF
J gene: TRBJ1-5; V gene: TRBV3-1/TRBV3-2; D gene: -; clone size: -; CDR3 DNA: TGTGCCAGCAGCCAAGGATCCGGGGACAATCAGCCCCAGCATTTT; CDR3 protein: CASSQGSGDNQPQHF
J gene: TRBJ2-2; V gene: TRBV4-3; D gene: TRBD2; clone size: -; CDR3 DNA: TGCGCCAGCAGCCAAGGGACTAGGAAGAACACCGGGGAGCTGTTTTTT; CDR3 protein: CASSQGTRKNTGELFF
J gene: TRBJ2-2; V gene: TRBV28; D gene: TRBD2; clone size: -; CDR3 DNA: TGTGCCAGCAGGACCGGGACTAGACTTACCGGGGAGCTGTTTTTT; CDR3 protein: CASRTGTRLTGELFF
J gene: TRBJ1-1; V gene: TRBV5-4; D gene: -; clone size: -; CDR3 DNA: TGTGCCAGCAGCCCCCAGTTAAGCGGCACTGAAGCTTTCTTT; CDR3 protein: CASSPQLSGTEAFF
J gene: TRBJ1-4; V gene: TRBV7-8; D gene: TRBD1; clone size: -; CDR3 DNA: TGTGCCAGCAGCCCAAACAGGGGGGGTGAAAAACTGTTTTTT; CDR3 protein: CASSPNRGGEKLFF
J gene: TRBJ2-5; V gene: TRBV15; D gene: TRBD1; clone size: -; CDR3 DNA: TGTGCCACCAGCAGGGACAGGGGACAAGAGACCCAGTACTTC; CDR3 protein: CATSRDRGQETQYF
J gene: TRBJ2-1; V gene: TRBV7-6; D gene: -; clone size: -; CDR3 DNA: TGTGCCAGCAGCGAGACACCCGGCTCGACCAATGAGCAGTTCTTC; CDR3 protein: CASSETPGSTNEQFF
J gene: TRBJ2-5; V gene: TRBV10-3; D gene: TRBD1; clone size: -; CDR3 DNA: TGTGCCATCGGCCGGACAGGACAAGAGACCCAGTACTTC; CDR3 protein: CAIGRTGQETQYF
J gene: TRBJ1-1; V gene: TRBV19; D gene: -; clone size: -; CDR3 DNA: TGTGCCAGTAGTCGTCGAGGGACTGAAGCTTTCTTT; CDR3 protein: CASSRRGTEAFF
J gene: TRBJ2-5; V gene: TRBV10-2; D gene: TRBD1; clone size: -; CDR3 DNA: TGCGCCAGCAGCGGTCAGGGGGCTGAGACCCAGTACTTC; CDR3 protein: CASSGQGAETQYF
J gene: TRBJ2-2; V gene: TRBV11-2; D gene: -; clone size: -; CDR3 DNA: TGTGCCAGCAGCCGCAGGGGGAACACCGGGGAGCTGTTTTTT; CDR3 protein: CASSRRGNTGELFF
J gene: TRBJ1-1; V gene: TRBV5-1; D gene: TRBD1; clone size: -; CDR3 DNA: TGCGCCAGCAGCCCGTTACAGGGGGTTAAGACTGAAGCTTTCTTT; CDR3 protein: CASSPLQGVKTEAFF
J gene: TRBJ1-2; V gene: TRBV9; D gene: -; clone size: -; CDR3 DNA: TGTGCCAGCAGCCCCGCAGGGTCTGGGAACTATGGCTACACCTTC; CDR3 protein: CASSPAGSGNYGYTF
J gene: TRBJ2-7; V gene: TRBV29-1; D gene: -; clone size: -; CDR3 DNA: TGCAGCGTTGAAGATCGAGGCACAGGGAAATTCTCCTACGAGCAGTACTTC; CDR3 protein: CSVEDRGTGKFSYEQYF
J gene: TRBJ2-6; V gene: TRBV5-6; D gene: TRBD1; clone size: -; CDR3 DNA: TGTGCCAGCAGCTTGGCTAGGGACAGACTCTCTGGGGCCAACGTCCTGACTTTC; CDR3 protein: CASSLARDRLSGANVLTF
J gene: TRBJ1-2; V gene: TRBV7-2; D gene: -; clone size: -; CDR3 DNA: TGTGCCAGCAGCTTGTACGGGGGGGTGCAATATGGCTACACCTTC; CDR3 protein: CASSLYGGVQYGYTF
J gene: TRBJ2-7; V gene: TRBV19; D gene: -; clone size: -; CDR3 DNA: TGTGCCAGTACCCCAATCGGGGGACTTCTACGAGGGCAGTACTTC; CDR3 protein: CASTPIGGLLRGQYF
J gene: TRBJ1-2; V gene: TRBV6-5; D gene: TRBD1; clone size: -; CDR3 DNA: TGTGCCAGCAGTTACGCTCGCAGGGGGCACTATGGCTACACCTTC; CDR3 protein: CASSYARRGHYGYTF
J gene: TRBJ2-1; V gene: TRBV7-8; D gene: TRBD2; clone size: once; CDR3 DNA: TGTGCCAGCAGCCCACGGGACCGCGGGGGCTACAATGAGCAGTTCTTC; CDR3 protein: CASSPRDRGGYNEQFF
J gene: TRBJ2-7; V gene: TRBV2; D gene: -; clone size: -; CDR3 DNA: TGTGCCAGCAGACCGCGAGGGGGGGGTGGGCCTATTGAGCAGTACTTC; CDR3 protein: CASRPRGGGGPIEQYF